This T cell receptor (beta chain) comes out of a study of PD-1 blockade in classical Hodgkin lymphoma. The V gene lost 0 bases and the J gene lost 4 bases, with 13 bases spanning the gap. This CDR3 has 15 amino acids. From germline, CDR1 is SGHNT and CDR2 YYREEE (reference sequence). The time point denotes: cycle 4 day 1 (C4D1), after five to seven weeks of nivolumab. Relapses following autologous stem cell transplantation were seen in all patients, with brentuximab vedotin exposure varying. Method: immunoSEQ multiplex PCR; TCRdb's copy keeps in-frame clones and lacks some. The sample lists more than 75,000 clones; approximately 94% were seen once.

Sequenced material: peripheral blood mononuclear cells (PBMCs), taken before the fourth cycle of nivolumab. The chain carries TRBV5-4 and TRBJ1-1; tentative D call: TRBD1 (6 bases). This sequence was found in a human donor with classical Hodgkin lymphoma. CDR3 bases: TGTGCCAGCAGCTTGGGGACCAAAGGGGGCACTGAAGCTTTCTTT. It is translated as CASSLGTKGGTEAFF.